Following are 8 T cell receptor beta chains from one sample sequenced in a study of blood T cell repertoires in COVID-19. Sequencing was performed with immunoSEQ multiplex PCR; in TCRdb, only in-frame clones are kept and a portion is missing. The table includes hundreds of thousands of clones, about nine tenths detected once. The sequenced sample was PBMCs or T cells enriched from blood (not recorded which). Every receptor here comes from a woman in her forties with acute COVID-19.

J is TRBJ2-7 and V is TRBV28; 9 positions match TRBD2. Per germline, CDR1 MDHEN and CDR2 SYDVKM. The V and J ends lost 7 bases and 3 bases, in that order; junction bases with no gene match: 7. The CDR3 is 14 amino acids. The CDR3 is CASTSRLAVYEQYV. The CDR3 DNA reads TGTGCCAGCACCTCTCGACTAGCGGTCTACGAGCAGTACGTC.

This chain connects TRBV30 to TRBJ1-2, with D maybe TRBD1 (5 bases). The CDR3 extends over 15 amino acids. Per the germline V gene, CDR1 is GTSNPN and CDR2 is SVGIG (reference sequence). Between the trimmed V and J ends, which lost 2 bases and 3 bases, there was a span of 16 bases. The CDR3 region has the DNA TGTGCCTGGAGTTCAGGGCAGGGTCAGGACTATGGCTACACCTTC. Residues: CAWSSGQGQDYGYTF. Filled out from reference TRBV30 and TRBJ1-2, the complete variable domain reads SQTIHQWPATLVQPVGSPLSLECTVEGTSNPNLYWYRQAAGRGLQLLFYSVGIGQISSEVPQNLSASRPQDRQFILSSKKLLLSDSGFYLCAWSSGQGQDYGYTFGSGTRLTVV.

The chain links TRBV18 to TRBJ1-2; TRBD1 matches at 7 bases. V trimming: 6 bases; J trimming: 6 bases; junction bases outside the gene matches: 7. CDR1 is KGHSH and CDR2 is LQKENI in the germline V gene. The CDR3 length is 13 residues. The CDR3 loop is CASSEGQEDGYTF. In nucleotides, the CDR3 is TGTGCCAGCTCGGAAGGACAGGAGGATGGCTACACCTTC.

The chain links TRBV4-1 to TRBJ1-2; the D gene is possibly TRBD1 (5 bases). The CDR3 contains 13 residues. Trimming stripped 4 bases from V and 7 bases from J, with 13 bases between. From germline, CDR1 is MGHRA and CDR2 YSYEKL. The CDR3 protein is CASSLSPGGGYTF. CDR3 nucleotides: TGCGCCAGCAGCCTATCGCCCGGGGGTGGCTACACCTTC.

The CDR3 DNA is TGTGCCAGTCATAGATCCGAAAGTGGCACCATATATTTT. The encoded protein is CASHRSESGTIYF. The J gene is TRBJ1-3, the V gene TRBV6-5; D is unresolved. V shed 9 bases and J shed 9 bases, with 18 bases lying between them. The length of the CDR3 is 13 residues. CDR1 and CDR2 from the germline V gene are MNHEY and SVGAGI.

This clone was found once. The V call is TRBV19, the J call TRBJ2-3; D perhaps matches TRBD2 (7 bases). Germline V gene lookup returns CDR1 LNHDA and CDR2 SQIVND (reference sequence). V was shortened by 1 base and J by 6 bases, with 20 bases between the two germline ends. There are 17 residues in the CDR3. The CDR3 DNA reads as TGTGCCAGTAGTATAGGTGGTGGGGGGGGCCATCTGGATACGCAGTATTTT. It specifies CASSIGGGGGHLDTQYF.

V gene TRBV9 combines with J gene TRBJ1-2, with D tentatively TRBD1 (6 bases). Germline V gene lookup returns CDR1 SGDLS and CDR2 YYNGEE. V dropped 0 bases and J dropped 6 bases, with 18 bases sitting between them. CDR3 length equals 16 residues. The CDR3 DNA reads TGTGCCAGCAGCGTAGCTCCGGGACACCCCGGGGATGGCTACACCTTC. As protein: CASSVAPGHPGDGYTF.

This clone was observed a few times. CDR3 sequence reads: CASSLGRGNTEAFF. CDR3 bases: TGTGCCAGCAGCTTAGGACGGGGGAACACTGAAGCTTTCTTT. J is TRBJ1-1 and V is TRBV7-8; D uncertain. This CDR3 spans 14 amino acids. Trimming stripped 1 base from V and 1 base from J, with 7 bases between. Germline V lookup: CDR1 SGHVS, CDR2 FQNEAQ.